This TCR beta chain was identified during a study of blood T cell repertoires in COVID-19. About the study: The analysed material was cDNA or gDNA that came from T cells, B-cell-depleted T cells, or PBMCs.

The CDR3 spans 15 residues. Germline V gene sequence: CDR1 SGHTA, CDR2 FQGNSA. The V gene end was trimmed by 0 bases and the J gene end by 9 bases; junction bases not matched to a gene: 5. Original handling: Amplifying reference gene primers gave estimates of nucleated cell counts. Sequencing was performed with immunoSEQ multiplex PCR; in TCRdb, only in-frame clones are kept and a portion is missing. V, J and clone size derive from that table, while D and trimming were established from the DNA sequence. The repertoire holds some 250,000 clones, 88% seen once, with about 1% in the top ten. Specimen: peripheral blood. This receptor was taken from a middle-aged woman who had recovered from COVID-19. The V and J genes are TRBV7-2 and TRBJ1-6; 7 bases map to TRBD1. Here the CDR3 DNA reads TGTGCCAGCAGCTTAGCGGACAGGTCAAGTTCACCCCTCCACTTT. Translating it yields CASSLADRSSSPLHF.